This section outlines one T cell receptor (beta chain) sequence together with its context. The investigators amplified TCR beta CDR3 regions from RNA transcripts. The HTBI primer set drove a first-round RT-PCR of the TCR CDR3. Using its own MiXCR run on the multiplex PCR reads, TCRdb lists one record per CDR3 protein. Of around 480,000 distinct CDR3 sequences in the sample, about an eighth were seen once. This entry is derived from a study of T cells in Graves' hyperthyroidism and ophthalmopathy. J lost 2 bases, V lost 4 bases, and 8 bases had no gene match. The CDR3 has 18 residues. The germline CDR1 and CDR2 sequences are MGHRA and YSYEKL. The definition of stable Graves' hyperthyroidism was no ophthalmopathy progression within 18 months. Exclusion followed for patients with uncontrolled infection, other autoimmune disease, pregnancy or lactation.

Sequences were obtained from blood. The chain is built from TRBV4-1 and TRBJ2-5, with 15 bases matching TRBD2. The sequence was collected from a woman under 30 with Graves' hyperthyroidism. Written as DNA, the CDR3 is TGCGCCAGCAGCCGTAGAACAGGACTAGCGGGAGGGCAAGAGACCCAGTACTTC. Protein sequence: CASSRRTGLAGGQETQYF.